This is a list of T cell receptor beta chains from one sample in a study of blood T cell repertoires in COVID-19. The repertoire was sequenced with immunoSEQ multiplex PCR; TCRdb's copy has only in-frame clones and lacks some. This sample yields 300,000 or so clones, of which 70% to 90% are seen a single time; approximately 5.3% belongs to the top ten. The sample was PBMCs or T cells enriched from blood (not recorded which). These receptors all stem from a woman aged 25 to 39 who had recovered from COVID-19. CDR3s include the opening cysteine and the closing phenylalanine or tryptophan. The D gene is left open where the match is weak. Part of the rows lack a size; the others show once, few, many or a class for expanded clones.

clone_size	j_call	d_call	v_call	cdr3_length	cdr3_nt	cdr3_aa
NA	TRBJ1-5	TRBD1	TRBV7-9	15	TGTGCCAGCAGCTTCGCAGGGGGTCGCAATCAGCCCCAGCATTTT	CASSFAGGRNQPQHF
once	TRBJ2-4	NA	TRBV10-3	17	TGTGCCATCAGTTCTATGGCAGGGGGGATAGCCAAAAACATTCAGTACTTC	CAISSMAGGIAKNIQYF
once	TRBJ1-2	NA	TRBV29-1	14	TGCAGCGTTGAAGCTAGGGGCGCGGACTATGGCTACACCTTC	CSVEARGADYGYTF
NA	TRBJ1-3	NA	TRBV5-1	15	TGCGCCAGCAGCTTGGTGGCAGGGCCCGGAAACACCATATATTTT	CASSLVAGPGNTIYF
once	TRBJ1-2	NA	TRBV3-1/TRBV3-2	15	TGTGCCAGCAGCCAAACCGCGGGGGCTTCCGGTGGCTACACCTTC	CASSQTAGASGGYTF
NA	TRBJ1-2	TRBD1	TRBV4-2	16	TGTGCCAGCAGCCATAGCGGACAGGGGGTTCAGGATGGCTACACCTTC	CASSHSGQGVQDGYTF
NA	TRBJ2-2	NA	TRBV2	14	TGTGCCAGCGGGGACTCTCTGAACACCGGGGAGCTGTTTTTT	CASGDSLNTGELFF
NA	TRBJ2-7	NA	TRBV6-5	14	TGTGCCAGCATTCGCAGCCCAGGTACTTACGAGCAGTACTTC	CASIRSPGTYEQYF
once	TRBJ2-1	NA	TRBV5-1	16	TGCGCCAGCAGCCCTAACCAGGGGAACTCCTACAATGAGCAGTTCTTC	CASSPNQGNSYNEQFF
NA	TRBJ1-6	TRBD1	TRBV10-3	15	TGTGCCATCAGTGCTGGGCAGGGGGCGGGTTCACCCCTCCACTTT	CAISAGQGAGSPLHF
NA	TRBJ2-3	TRBD2	TRBV27	14	TGTGCCAGCAGGATTGGACTAGCGGTAAATACGCAGTATTTT	CASRIGLAVNTQYF
NA	TRBJ1-2	NA	TRBV5-1	14	TGCGCCAGCAGCTTGGAGCCGAGCGGCTATGGCTACACCTTC	CASSLEPSGYGYTF
NA	TRBJ2-7	TRBD1	TRBV3-1/TRBV3-2	15	TGTGCCAGCAGCCAACTTCCAGGACAGGACCACGAGCAGTACTTC	CASSQLPGQDHEQYF
once	TRBJ1-6	NA	TRBV14	13	TGTGCCAGCAGCTCGAGACAGGCGGCCTCCCTCCACTTT	CASSSRQAASLHF
NA	TRBJ1-5	TRBD1	TRBV27	17	TGTGCCAGCAGCTTCATCACCGGGACAGCGCTAAATCAGCCCCAGCATTTT	CASSFITGTALNQPQHF
few	TRBJ1-2	TRBD1	TRBV7-9	14	TGTGCCAGCAGCCAAGGACAGGGGGCGGATGGCTACACCTTC	CASSQGQGADGYTF
NA	TRBJ2-7	TRBD1	TRBV2	15	TGTGCCAGCAGCCGTAACAGGGACAGAACCTACGAGCAGTACTTC	CASSRNRDRTYEQYF
NA	TRBJ1-1	TRBD1	TRBV2	15	TGTGCCAGCAGTGGGACAGGGGCTGCGTACACTGAAGCTTTCTTT	CASSGTGAAYTEAFF
NA	TRBJ2-7	TRBD1	TRBV9	16	TGTGCCAGCAGCCCAACCTCCGGGACAGGGGGCTACGAGCAGTACTTC	CASSPTSGTGGYEQYF
NA	TRBJ1-2	TRBD1	TRBV10-1	13	TGCGCCAGCAGTAAGGACAGGGACTATGGCTACACCTTC	CASSKDRDYGYTF
NA	TRBJ2-7	TRBD1	TRBV20-1	14	TGCAGTGCTAGTTGGGGGACAGGGGGCGGCGAGCAGTACTTC	CSASWGTGGGEQYF
NA	TRBJ1-2	TRBD1	TRBV6-5	12	TGTGCCAGCACCGACAGGGGATCTGGCTACACCTTC	CASTDRGSGYTF
NA	TRBJ1-1	NA	TRBV5-1	15	TGCGCCAGCAGCTTGGGGGCGGGAATGAACACTGAAGCTTTCTTT	CASSLGAGMNTEAFF
once	TRBJ1-2	NA	TRBV3-1/TRBV3-2	14	TGTGCCAGCAGCCAAGTATCAGGGGACTATGGCTACACCTTC	CASSQVSGDYGYTF
NA	TRBJ1-2	NA	TRBV6-5	12	TGTGCCAGCACAACGGGGGGGAGTGGCTACACCTTC	CASTTGGSGYTF
once	TRBJ2-1	TRBD2	TRBV10-2	16	TGCGCCAGCAGTGAGAGCGGGGGCCCCGGGGGCAATGAGCAGTTCTTC	CASSESGGPGGNEQFF
NA	TRBJ2-4	TRBD1	TRBV10-3	12	TGTGCCAGTGCGGGACAGGGGAACATTCAGTACTTC	CASAGQGNIQYF
NA	TRBJ1-6	NA	TRBV21-1	17	TGTGCCAGCAGCAAAGGTACGAGACAGGGGCCGAATTCACCCCTCCACTTT	CASSKGTRQGPNSPLHF
NA	TRBJ2-7	TRBD2	TRBV30	13	TGTGCCTGGAGTGTTCGACTAGCGTACGAGCAGTACTTC	CAWSVRLAYEQYF
few	TRBJ1-2	NA	TRBV6-1	13	TGTGCCAGCAGTGAACTGGGGGGCTATGGCTACACCTTC	CASSELGGYGYTF
NA	TRBJ1-1	NA	TRBV25-1	17	TGTGCCAGCAGTGCGACTCACTCGTACGGTTGGAACACTGAAGCTTTCTTT	CASSATHSYGWNTEAFF
NA	TRBJ1-1	NA	TRBV6-5	14	TGTGCCAGCAGTTACTCGGGGGCGAACACTGAAGCTTTCTTT	CASSYSGANTEAFF
NA	TRBJ1-5	NA	TRBV11-2	14	TGTGCCAGCAGCCCAACAGGGAGCGGCCAGCCCCAGCATTTT	CASSPTGSGQPQHF
NA	TRBJ1-6	NA	TRBV6-5	16	TGTGCCAGCAGTTACTCGGCCCGGGGCTATAATTCACCCCTCCACTTT	CASSYSARGYNSPLHF
NA	TRBJ1-5	NA	TRBV6-5	13	TGTGCCAGCAGAGCCGGGAGCAATCAGCCCCAGCATTTT	CASRAGSNQPQHF
NA	TRBJ2-3	NA	TRBV27	13	TGTGCCAGCAGTTTATGGCCCCCAGATACGCAGTATTTT	CASSLWPPDTQYF
NA	TRBJ2-7	TRBD2	TRBV3-1/TRBV3-2	18	TGTGCCAGCAGCCGTCAGACCGCACTAGCGGGGGGGCTCTACGAGCAGTACTTC	CASSRQTALAGGLYEQYF
NA	TRBJ1-1	NA	TRBV4-1	12	TGCGCCAGCAGCGAAGGGCTCACTGAAGCTTTCTTT	CASSEGLTEAFF
NA	TRBJ2-1	NA	TRBV6-2/TRBV6-3	13	TGTGCCAGCAGTTACCTACGGACTTTTGGGCAGTTCTTC	CASSYLRTFGQFF
NA	TRBJ1-1	NA	TRBV19	12	TGTGCCAGTAGCACGACAGCAAGTGAAGCTTTCTTT	CASSTTASEAFF
many	TRBJ2-5	TRBD1	TRBV6-2/TRBV6-3	20	TGTGCCAGCAGTCCAATCACCCGGGACAGGGCCCGGAGGGCACAAGAGACCCAGTACTTC	CASSPITRDRARRAQETQYF
NA	TRBJ2-1	NA	TRBV7-2	16	TGTGCCAGCAGCTTAACAGCCCTACCCGATTACAATGAGCAGTTCTTC	CASSLTALPDYNEQFF
NA	TRBJ1-1	NA	TRBV18	17	TGTGCCAGCTCACCGCCCCTTGCTAACAGGGAATCCACTGAAGCTTTCTTT	CASSPPLANRESTEAFF
NA	TRBJ2-3	NA	TRBV27	14	TGTGCCAGCAGTTTATGGGCCGGCACAGATACGCAGTATTTT	CASSLWAGTDTQYF
NA	TRBJ1-5	NA	TRBV2	15	TGTGCCAGCAGTGAACAGGGCGGGGGCAATCAGCCCCAGCATTTT	CASSEQGGGNQPQHF
NA	TRBJ2-7	NA	TRBV20-1	11	TGCAGTGCTAGCTCTGGCCACGAGCAGTACTTC	CSASSGHEQYF
NA	TRBJ2-3	TRBD2	TRBV6-2/TRBV6-3	17	TGTGCCAGCAGCCCCCTGTGGCTAGCGGGGCCTCGGGATACGCAGTATTTT	CASSPLWLAGPRDTQYF
few	TRBJ2-7	NA	TRBV4-2	14	TGTGCCAGCAGCCCCCGTGTGGGGGGCTACGAGCAGTACTTC	CASSPRVGGYEQYF
NA	TRBJ1-2	NA	TRBV7-6	16	TGTGCCAGCAGCCCCGGGACACTCCTCACTCCCCATGGCTACACCTTC	CASSPGTLLTPHGYTF
NA	TRBJ1-6	NA	TRBV27	13	TGTGCCAGCAGCACAGGACGGCTACTCCCCCTCCACTTT	CASSTGRLLPLHF
NA	TRBJ2-3	TRBD1	TRBV5-1	14	TGCGCCAGCAGCTTGGAGACAGGGTCTGATACGCAGTATTTT	CASSLETGSDTQYF
few	TRBJ1-3	NA	TRBV5-6	14	TGTGCCAGCAGCTTGGCCGGCGGTGTAGGCACCATATATTTT	CASSLAGGVGTIYF
NA	TRBJ2-3	TRBD2	TRBV29-1	14	TGCAGCGCCAGGACTAGCGGGCTCACAGATACGCAGTATTTT	CSARTSGLTDTQYF